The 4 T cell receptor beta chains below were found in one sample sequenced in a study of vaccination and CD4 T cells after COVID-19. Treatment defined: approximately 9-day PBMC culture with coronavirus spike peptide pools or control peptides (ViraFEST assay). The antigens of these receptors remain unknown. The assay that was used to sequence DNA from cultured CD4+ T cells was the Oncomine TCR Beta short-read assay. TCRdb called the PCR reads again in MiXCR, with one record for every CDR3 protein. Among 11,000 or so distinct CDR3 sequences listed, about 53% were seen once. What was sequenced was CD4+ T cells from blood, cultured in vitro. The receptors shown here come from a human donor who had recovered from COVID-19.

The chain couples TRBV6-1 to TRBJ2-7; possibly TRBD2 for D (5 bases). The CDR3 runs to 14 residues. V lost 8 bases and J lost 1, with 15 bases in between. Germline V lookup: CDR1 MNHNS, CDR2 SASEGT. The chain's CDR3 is CASARSGLSYEQYF. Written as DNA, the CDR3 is TGTGCCAGCGCGAGATCGGGGTTATCCTACGAGCAGTACTTC.

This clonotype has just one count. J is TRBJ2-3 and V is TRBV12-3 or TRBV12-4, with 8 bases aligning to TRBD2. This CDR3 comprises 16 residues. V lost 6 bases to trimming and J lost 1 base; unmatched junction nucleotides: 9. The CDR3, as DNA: TGTGCCAGCAGCCGGAGGATGACTAGCGGCACAGATACGCAGTATTTT. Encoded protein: CASSRRMTSGTDTQYF.

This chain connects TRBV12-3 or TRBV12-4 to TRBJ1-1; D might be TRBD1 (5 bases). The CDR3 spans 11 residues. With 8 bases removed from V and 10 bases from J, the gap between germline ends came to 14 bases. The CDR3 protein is CASVIGASAFF. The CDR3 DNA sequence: TGTGCCAGCGTTATCGGGGCTTCAGCTTTCTTT.

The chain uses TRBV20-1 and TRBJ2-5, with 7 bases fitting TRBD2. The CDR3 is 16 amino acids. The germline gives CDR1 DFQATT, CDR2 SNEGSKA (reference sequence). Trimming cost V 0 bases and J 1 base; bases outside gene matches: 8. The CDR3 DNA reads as TGCAGTGCTAGAGATTATTCCCCTAGCGGCCAAGAGACCCAGTACTTC. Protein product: CSARDYSPSGQETQYF.